This T cell receptor (beta chain) is drawn from a study of blood T cell repertoires in COVID-19. Overall study context: Collection of acute and convalescent COVID-19 samples took place in the United States, Italy and Spain. Sources were T cells, B-cell-depleted T cells, or PBMCs; the material itself was cDNA or gDNA.

The CDR3 has 15 residues. The germline CDR1 and CDR2 sequences are MGHRA and YSYEKL. V dropped 1 base and J dropped 4; count of bases not matched to a gene: 2. Using immunoSEQ multiplex PCR, the repertoire was profiled, and TCRdb retains in-frame clones only, with some absent. Of about 50,000 clones in the sample, roughly 88% are singletons; the top ten hold 2.1%. The chain links TRBV4-1 to TRBJ2-7; 12 nucleotides line up with TRBD2. The specimen was peripheral blood. The sequence derives from a woman in her fifties or sixties with acute or convalescent COVID-19. The CDR3 DNA follows: TGCGCCAGCAGCCAAGCGGGGACTAGCGGGTACGAGCAGTACTTC. This codes for CASSQAGTSGYEQYF.